The rows below give T cell receptor beta chains drawn from one sample of a study of early T cells in non-severe SARS-CoV-2 infection. In TCRdb, the 5' RACE reads were re-called with MiXCR into one record per CDR3 protein. The top ten hold approximately 4.2% of the sample, which has under 80,000 distinct CDR3 sequences, roughly 12% seen once. Sample: whole blood. Receptor source: an adult who was a healthcare worker with PCR-confirmed SARS-CoV-2 infection or an uninfected control (not recorded which). CDR3s include the opening cysteine and the closing phenylalanine or tryptophan. Each record gives: V gene, clone size, D gene, CDR3 length, J gene, CDR3 DNA, CDR3 protein. D genes are given only for firm matches. The size field is filled for only some rows; it gives once, few, many or a size class.

v_call: TRBV5-4
clone_size: many
d_call: .
cdr3_length: 17
j_call: TRBJ1-3
cdr3_nt: TGTGCCAGCAGCGCGGACTGGGCCAGAAGCTCTGGAAACACCATATATTTT
cdr3_aa: CASSADWARSSGNTIYF

v_call: TRBV19
clone_size: many
d_call: TRBD2
cdr3_length: 16
j_call: TRBJ2-1
cdr3_nt: TGTGCCAGTAGACTCCACGGGACTAGCGGGAGTGATGAGCAGTTCTTC
cdr3_aa: CASRLHGTSGSDEQFF

v_call: TRBV11-3
clone_size: few
d_call: .
cdr3_length: 14
j_call: TRBJ2-7
cdr3_nt: TGTGCCAGCAGCACAGGACTACTCCTGGGAGAGCAGTACTTC
cdr3_aa: CASSTGLLLGEQYF

v_call: TRBV5-5
clone_size: .
d_call: TRBD1
cdr3_length: 14
j_call: TRBJ2-7
cdr3_nt: TGTGCCAGCAGCTACGACAGGGGCCACTACGAGCAGTACTTC
cdr3_aa: CASSYDRGHYEQYF

v_call: TRBV27
clone_size: many
d_call: TRBD2
cdr3_length: 14
j_call: TRBJ2-1
cdr3_nt: TGTGCCAGCAGTTCGATAGCGGGTCACAATGAGCAGTTCTTC
cdr3_aa: CASSSIAGHNEQFF

v_call: TRBV19
clone_size: few
d_call: .
cdr3_length: 13
j_call: TRBJ2-5
cdr3_nt: TGTGCCAGTAGTATTGGGGGCGCGAAGACCCAGTACTTC
cdr3_aa: CASSIGGAKTQYF

v_call: TRBV29-1
clone_size: .
d_call: TRBD2
cdr3_length: 12
j_call: TRBJ2-2
cdr3_nt: TGCAGCGTTGGGGAGGGGACCGGGGAGCTGTTTTTT
cdr3_aa: CSVGEGTGELFF

v_call: TRBV12-3/TRBV12-4
clone_size: few
d_call: TRBD2
cdr3_length: 15
j_call: TRBJ2-1
cdr3_nt: TGTGCCAGCAGTTTAAGGGGACTAGTAAGCCATGAGCAGTTCTTC
cdr3_aa: CASSLRGLVSHEQFF

v_call: TRBV25-1
clone_size: many
d_call: .
cdr3_length: 14
j_call: TRBJ2-5
cdr3_nt: TGTGCCAGCAGTGCTCAGTCCGGCCAAGAGACCCAGTACTTC
cdr3_aa: CASSAQSGQETQYF

v_call: TRBV7-3
clone_size: many
d_call: TRBD1
cdr3_length: 17
j_call: TRBJ2-2
cdr3_nt: TGTGCCAGCAGTTTTGCCCCCGGGACAGGGGGCCTCGGGGAGCTGTTTTTT
cdr3_aa: CASSFAPGTGGLGELFF

v_call: TRBV20-1
clone_size: few
d_call: .
cdr3_length: 13
j_call: TRBJ1-2
cdr3_nt: TGCAGTGCTAGAGATACTACTAACTATGGCTACACCTTC
cdr3_aa: CSARDTTNYGYTF

v_call: TRBV7-9
clone_size: many
d_call: TRBD2
cdr3_length: 15
j_call: TRBJ2-2
cdr3_nt: TGTGCCAGCAGTTCGACTAGCGGTTACACCGGGGAGCTGTTTTTT
cdr3_aa: CASSSTSGYTGELFF

v_call: TRBV9
clone_size: .
d_call: .
cdr3_length: 17
j_call: TRBJ2-3
cdr3_nt: TGTGCCAGCAGCCTACGAACGGGCCTTGGGGGGACAGATACGCGGTATTTT
cdr3_aa: CASSLRTGLGGTDTRYF

v_call: TRBV5-5
clone_size: many
d_call: TRBD1
cdr3_length: 17
j_call: TRBJ1-4
cdr3_nt: TGTGCCAGCAGCGATACCGAAGGACAGGGGGAGTATGAAAAACTGTTTTTT
cdr3_aa: CASSDTEGQGEYEKLFF

v_call: TRBV7-8
clone_size: many
d_call: .
cdr3_length: 16
j_call: TRBJ2-6
cdr3_nt: TGTGCCAGCAGCCGAGGGGGGGCGCCTGGGGCCAACGTCCTGACTTTC
cdr3_aa: CASSRGGAPGANVLTF

v_call: TRBV28
clone_size: .
d_call: .
cdr3_length: 15
j_call: TRBJ2-3
cdr3_nt: TGTGCCAGCAGTTCCCCCGGGACCCGCACAGATACGCAGTATTTT
cdr3_aa: CASSSPGTRTDTQYF

v_call: TRBV29-1
clone_size: .
d_call: .
cdr3_length: 9
j_call: TRBJ1-2
cdr3_nt: TGCAGCGTTGGTAATGGCTACACCTTC
cdr3_aa: CSVGNGYTF

v_call: TRBV18
clone_size: many
d_call: .
cdr3_length: 12
j_call: TRBJ1-3
cdr3_nt: TGTGCCAGCTCACCAGAGGGAAACACCATATATTTT
cdr3_aa: CASSPEGNTIYF

v_call: TRBV7-8
clone_size: many
d_call: .
cdr3_length: 11
j_call: TRBJ2-3
cdr3_nt: TGTGCCAGCAGCTTGACAGATACGCAGTATTTT
cdr3_aa: CASSLTDTQYF

v_call: TRBV12-3/TRBV12-4
clone_size: many
d_call: TRBD1
cdr3_length: 14
j_call: TRBJ1-1
cdr3_nt: TGTGCCAGCAGTCCGACAGGGCGCGGCACTGAAGCTTTCTTT
cdr3_aa: CASSPTGRGTEAFF

v_call: TRBV24-1
clone_size: many
d_call: TRBD2
cdr3_length: 16
j_call: TRBJ2-1
cdr3_nt: TGTGCCACCAGTCATCTAGCGGGACCATCCTACAATGAGCAGTTCTTC
cdr3_aa: CATSHLAGPSYNEQFF

v_call: TRBV6-6
clone_size: .
d_call: .
cdr3_length: 15
j_call: TRBJ2-6
cdr3_nt: TGTGCCAGCAGACGACAGATCGCTGGGGCCAACGTCCTGACTTTC
cdr3_aa: CASRRQIAGANVLTF

v_call: TRBV5-1
clone_size: many
d_call: TRBD2
cdr3_length: 20
j_call: TRBJ2-2
cdr3_nt: TGCGCCAGCACCGAACCCCGGGGACTAGCGGGAGTCTACGACACCGGGGAGCTGTTTTTT
cdr3_aa: CASTEPRGLAGVYDTGELFF

v_call: TRBV4-1
clone_size: .
d_call: TRBD1
cdr3_length: 17
j_call: TRBJ2-7
cdr3_nt: TGCGCCAGCAGCCAAGATCATGGGACAGGGATTTCCTACGAGCAGTACTTC
cdr3_aa: CASSQDHGTGISYEQYF

v_call: TRBV6-1
clone_size: many
d_call: .
cdr3_length: 14
j_call: TRBJ1-1
cdr3_nt: TGTGCCATCCTAAAGGTCGACGGGAACACTGAAGCTTTCTTT
cdr3_aa: CAILKVDGNTEAFF

v_call: TRBV20-1
clone_size: .
d_call: .
cdr3_length: 15
j_call: TRBJ2-7
cdr3_nt: TGCAGTGCTAGGGACGGGCGGTTAATAACCTACGAGCAGTACTTC
cdr3_aa: CSARDGRLITYEQYF

v_call: TRBV3-1
clone_size: once
d_call: .
cdr3_length: 15
j_call: TRBJ2-4
cdr3_nt: TGTGCCAGCAGCCAAGATGGGGATTCCAAAAACATTCAGTACTTC
cdr3_aa: CASSQDGDSKNIQYF

v_call: TRBV6-1
clone_size: many
d_call: .
cdr3_length: 13
j_call: TRBJ2-5
cdr3_nt: TGTGCCACGACCTCGCACGGGTGGGAGACCCAGTACTTC
cdr3_aa: CATTSHGWETQYF

v_call: TRBV20-1
clone_size: .
d_call: .
cdr3_length: 14
j_call: TRBJ2-7
cdr3_nt: TGCAGTGCTAGAGATCATGACAGCGGATACGAGCAGTACTTC
cdr3_aa: CSARDHDSGYEQYF

v_call: TRBV29-1
clone_size: many
d_call: .
cdr3_length: 10
j_call: TRBJ2-1
cdr3_nt: TGCAGCGCCGGAAATAAGGTGCAGTTCTTC
cdr3_aa: CSAGNKVQFF

v_call: TRBV3-1
clone_size: .
d_call: TRBD2
cdr3_length: 15
j_call: TRBJ2-2
cdr3_nt: TGTGCCAGCAGTCCCGGGGGGGTCGGGACCGGGGAGCTGTTTTTT
cdr3_aa: CASSPGGVGTGELFF

v_call: TRBV29-1
clone_size: few
d_call: .
cdr3_length: 11
j_call: TRBJ2-5
cdr3_nt: TGCAGCGTTTACAGGGACGAGACCCAGTACTTC
cdr3_aa: CSVYRDETQYF

v_call: TRBV11-2
clone_size: .
d_call: .
cdr3_length: 16
j_call: TRBJ2-3
cdr3_nt: TGTGCCAGCAGCCCCCTTAGCGCCCAGACCACAGATACGCAGTATTTT
cdr3_aa: CASSPLSAQTTDTQYF

v_call: TRBV20-1
clone_size: many
d_call: .
cdr3_length: 15
j_call: TRBJ2-7
cdr3_nt: TGCAGTGCCGGGGGCGGCGGGAGCGGGGCCTCCGAGCAGTACTTC
cdr3_aa: CSAGGGGSGASEQYF

v_call: TRBV2
clone_size: few
d_call: TRBD1
cdr3_length: 14
j_call: TRBJ2-7
cdr3_nt: TGTGCCAGCAAGGGACAGATCAGCTCCTACGAGCAGTACTTC
cdr3_aa: CASKGQISSYEQYF

v_call: TRBV5-1
clone_size: few
d_call: .
cdr3_length: 12
j_call: TRBJ1-1
cdr3_nt: TGCGCCAGCAGCTTGCTAGGGGGTGAAGCTTTCTTT
cdr3_aa: CASSLLGGEAFF

v_call: TRBV5-1
clone_size: .
d_call: .
cdr3_length: 15
j_call: TRBJ2-3
cdr3_nt: TGCGCCAGCAGCTACGACAGTTTCACCACAGATACGCAGTATTTT
cdr3_aa: CASSYDSFTTDTQYF

v_call: TRBV6-6
clone_size: once
d_call: TRBD1
cdr3_length: 14
j_call: TRBJ2-1
cdr3_nt: TGTGCCAGCAGCCTCAGCGACAGGGGCAATGAGCAGTTCTTC
cdr3_aa: CASSLSDRGNEQFF

v_call: TRBV3-1
clone_size: .
d_call: .
cdr3_length: 13
j_call: TRBJ1-2
cdr3_nt: TGTGCCAGCAGCAACAGGGCGAACTATGACTACACCTTC
cdr3_aa: CASSNRANYDYTF

v_call: TRBV3-1
clone_size: few
d_call: .
cdr3_length: 16
j_call: TRBJ1-4
cdr3_nt: TGTGCCAGCAGCCAAGACTTCGAAGTACTTGTTGAAAAACTGTTTTTT
cdr3_aa: CASSQDFEVLVEKLFF

v_call: TRBV18
clone_size: many
d_call: TRBD2
cdr3_length: 15
j_call: TRBJ2-5
cdr3_nt: TGTGCCAGCTCACCGTCGGGAGGGCCGGAAGAGACCCAGTACTTC
cdr3_aa: CASSPSGGPEETQYF

v_call: TRBV12-3/TRBV12-4
clone_size: many
d_call: .
cdr3_length: 15
j_call: TRBJ2-7
cdr3_nt: TGTGCCAGCAGGTGGTCGGGTGGCCTCTCGAACGAGCAGTACTTC
cdr3_aa: CASRWSGGLSNEQYF